Below, 18 T cell receptor beta chains from the same sample are listed, as sequenced in a study of T cells in Graves' hyperthyroidism and ophthalmopathy. Researchers took RNA transcripts and amplified the TCR beta CDR3 regions from them. The HTBI primer set served for first-round RT-PCR of the TCR CDR3. TCRdb re-derived calls from the multiplex PCR reads in MiXCR, one entry per CDR3 protein. The table lists under 550,000 distinct CDR3 sequences, around 13% of them singletons. Sequencing was performed on blood. These receptors all come from a woman aged 18-29 years with Graves' hyperthyroidism.

This clonotype was found many times. This sequence joins TRBV9 and TRBJ2-3; the D gene could be TRBD1 or TRBD2 (5 bases each). The germline V and J ends were trimmed by 3 bases and 6 bases, with 17 bases remaining between them. This CDR3 contains 15 residues. CDR1 is SGDLS and CDR2 is YYNGEE in the germline V gene. The CDR3 is CASSGYGTTSDTQYF. The CDR3 DNA reads as TGTGCCAGCAGCGGATACGGGACGACCTCCGATACGCAGTATTTT.

This clonotype was counted many times. CDR3: CASSQGGQSTYEQYF. Written as DNA, the CDR3 is TGTGCCAGCAGCCAAGGTGGTCAGTCCACCTACGAGCAGTACTTC. V is TRBV3-1 and J is TRBJ2-7; D is undetermined. Per the germline V gene, CDR1 is LGHDT and CDR2 is YNNKEL (reference sequence). The CDR3 is 15 amino acids. The V and J ends lost 1 base and 2 bases respectively, with 12 bases between them.

This clonotype was detected many times. V is TRBV2 and J is TRBJ2-1; no firm D call. V was shortened by 2 bases and J by 0 bases, with 11 bases between the two germline ends. CDR1 is SNHLY, CDR2 FYNNEI, per germline. There are 16 residues in the CDR3. The CDR3 DNA sequence: TGTGCCAGCAGTGAACGGCGATCGAGCTCCTACAATGAGCAGTTCTTC. Protein: CASSERRSSSYNEQFF.

This clonotype has at least ten counts. This chain uses TRBV20-1 with TRBJ1-1; possible D gene TRBD1, 5 bases. The ends were cut back, 5 bases at V and 3 bases at J, with 22 bases in the middle. The germline CDR1 and CDR2 sequences are DFQATT and SNEGSKA (reference sequence). The CDR3 has 16 amino acids. The CDR3 nucleotides read TGCAGTGCTTACTACCTCAAAGGACACGGACACACTGAAGCTTTCTTT. Translated: CSAYYLKGHGHTEAFF.

As for this clonotype: At one boundary the junction diverges from the germline segment, which might be a read error. CDR3 sequence: CARSQGLAGSYEQYF. CDR3 nucleotides: TGTGCCCGGAGCCAGGGACTAGCGGGGTCCTACGAGCAGTACTTC. The chain links TRBV30 to TRBJ2-7, with 13 bases lining up with TRBD2. This CDR3 contains 15 residues. Germline values: CDR1 GTSNPN, CDR2 SVGIG (reference sequence).

This clonotype was seen repeatedly, ten times or more. The rearrangement joins TRBV7-9 to TRBJ2-1; maybe TRBD2 (5 bases). Trimming took 4 bases from V and 4 from J, leaving 11 bases between them. In germline, CDR1 is SEHNR, CDR2 FQNEAQ (reference sequence). The CDR3 covers 14 residues. The CDR3: CASSSTTGYNEQFF. CDR3 sequence (DNA): TGTGCCAGCAGCTCAACAACGGGGTACAATGAGCAGTTCTTC.

This clonotype came up many times. The chain is built from TRBV30 and TRBJ1-1; no definite D call. Germline assignment: CDR1 GTSNPN and CDR2 SVGIG (reference sequence). The CDR3 consists of 11 residues. V gave up 0 bases and J gave up 7 bases, with 6 bases separating them. CDR3 bases: TGTGCCTGGAGTGTCCTAGTTGAAGCTTTCTTT. This gives the protein CAWSVLVEAFF.

For this clonotype: A much larger clone is a single base away; this may be a read error. The rearrangement joins TRBV3-1 to TRBJ1-1, with a possible D match to TRBD1 (5 bases). The CDR3 runs to 16 residues. Germline V gene data show CDR1 as LGHDT and CDR2 as YNNKEL (reference sequence). The V and J ends lost 7 bases and 0 bases respectively, with 18 bases between them. CDR3 bases: TGTGCCAGCACAGAGCAGGGTGTTGGGCTGAACACTGAAGCTTTCTTT. Its translation is CASTEQGVGLNTEAFF. The full variable domain, completed using reference TRBV3-1 and TRBJ1-1, is DTAVSQTPKYLVTQMGNDKSIKCEQNLGHDTMYWYKQDSKKFLKIMFSYNNKELIINETVPNRFSPKSPDKAHLNLHINSLELGDSAVYFCASTEQGVGLNTEAFFGQGTRLTVV.

This clonotype showed up just a few times. The V and J genes are TRBV7-9 and TRBJ2-3; 8 bases are a match to TRBD2. This CDR3 has 12 amino acids. CDR1 and CDR2 (germline): SEHNR, FQNEAQ (reference sequence). V was pared by 5 bases and J by 12 bases, with 7 bases of the junction left unmatched. This CDR3 is CASSLGTRDQYF. The CDR3 nucleotides are TGTGCCAGCAGCCTAGGGACTAGGGATCAGTATTTT.

This clonotype was counted only a few times. The chain links TRBV30 to TRBJ1-5, with D unclear. Trimming shortened V by 0 bases and J by 0 bases, and 9 bases separated the two germline ends. CDR1 and CDR2 from the germline V gene are GTSNPN and SVGIG (reference sequence). The CDR3 runs 15 residues. CDR3 in amino acids: CAWSVAAHSNQPQHF. DNA for the CDR3: TGTGCCTGGAGTGTTGCGGCCCATAGCAATCAGCCCCAGCATTTT.

This clonotype was seen a few times. The chain couples TRBV28 to TRBJ2-7; a possible D gene is TRBD2 (5 bases). Germline CDR1 reads MDHEN; CDR2 reads SYDVKM. The CDR3 loop spans 13 amino acids. V was pared by 6 bases and J by 7 bases, with 16 bases between. CDR3 sequence: CASSLRGYREQYF. CDR3 bases: TGTGCCAGCAGCCTCCGAGGGTATCGGGAGCAGTACTTC.

This clonotype was counted at least ten times. For the CDR3, the DNA is TGTGCCTGGAGTGTACTTTATTCCACTGAAGCTTTCTTT. Amino acids: CAWSVLYSTEAFF. The V gene is TRBV30, the J gene TRBJ1-1; D ambiguous. The CDR3 is 13 amino acids. V lost 0 bases and J lost 4, with 9 bases in between. The germline V gene has CDR1 GTSNPN and CDR2 SVGIG (reference sequence).

This clonotype appeared a few times. The rearrangement links TRBV9 to TRBJ2-3; a weak D match, TRBD2 (5 bases). This CDR3 spans 14 amino acids. Deletions cut 6 bases from V and 1 base from J, with 12 bases between. CDR1 and CDR2 from the germline V gene are SGDLS and YYNGEE. CDR3 protein: CASNGNDRTDTQYF. Written as DNA, the CDR3 is TGTGCCAGCAACGGGAACGATCGCACAGATACGCAGTATTTT.

Ten or more counts support this clonotype. The chain links TRBV25-1 to TRBJ2-7, with D perhaps assigned TRBD1 or TRBD2 (6 bases each). The CDR3 spans 15 residues. Germline V lookup: CDR1 MGHDK, CDR2 SYGVNS. V was pared by 2 bases and J by 2 bases, with 13 bases between. This chain's CDR3 is CASSEGGRNTYEQYF. As DNA, the CDR3 is TGTGCCAGCAGTGAAGGGGGGCGGAACACCTACGAGCAGTACTTC.

This clonotype has at least ten counts. The rearrangement links TRBV7-8 to TRBJ2-3; D ambiguous. From germline, CDR1 is SGHVS and CDR2 FQNEAQ. V was clipped by 1 base and J by 4 bases, with 15 bases between them. The CDR3 is 16 residues long. CDR3 in amino acids: CASSLGSGGRADTQYF. In nucleotides, the CDR3 is TGTGCCAGCAGCTTAGGGAGTGGCGGTCGCGCAGATACGCAGTATTTT.

This rearrangement joins TRBV10-3 to TRBJ2-7; 11 bases align to TRBD1. Trimming removed 10 bases from V and 5 bases from J; junction bases left unmatched: 4. The germline V gene has CDR1 ENHRY and CDR2 SYGVKD. This CDR3 comprises 12 residues. The chain's CDR3 is CASWTGGDEQYF. The DNA for the CDR3 is TGTGCCAGCTGGACAGGGGGCGACGAGCAGTACTTC.

This clonotype was counted at least ten times. This chain links TRBV11-1 with TRBJ2-7; D unclear. Germline V lookup: CDR1 SGHAT, CDR2 FQDESV (reference sequence). The germline V and J ends were trimmed by 2 bases and 2 bases, with 13 bases remaining between them. The CDR3 spans 15 residues. For the CDR3, the DNA is TGTGCCAGCAGCTTACTATTTGGCAGAGCCTACGAGCAGTACTTC. Its translation is CASSLLFGRAYEQYF.

The rearrangement links TRBV27 to TRBJ2-3, with TRBD2 as a possible D gene (5 bases). Germline V CDR1 and CDR2: MNHEY, SMNVEV (reference sequence). Deletions cut 6 bases from V and 6 bases from J, with 13 bases between. The CDR3 sequence is 13 residues long. CDR3 sequence: CASRPFSADTQYF. CDR3 nucleotide sequence: TGTGCCAGCAGGCCTTTTAGCGCCGATACGCAGTATTTT.